These 22 T cell receptor beta chains came from one sample sequenced in a study of CD4+ T cells in melanoma (dated by TCRdb to between 2022 and 2023). The receptor library was made with the immunoSEQ multiplex PCR assay. Entries here come from immuneACCESS through TCRdb and include only in-frame sequences with V and J called. Some clones fail to appear in such tables; in the studies checked, an unresolved V gene covers under half of the shortfall, and the cause of the remainder is unknown. The sample contains about 15,000 clones, approximately 83% of them found a single time. The top ten constitute about 6% of the sample. The sample comprised cells from a culture (not recorded whether cultured in vitro). These receptors were taken from a human donor with melanoma.

This chain links TRBV29-1 with TRBJ2-2, with a tentative D call TRBD2 (6 bases). V was cut by 6 bases and J by 2 bases, with 16 bases left in between. CDR3 length equals 15 residues. Germline V gene sequence: CDR1 SQVTM, CDR2 ANQGSEA. CDR3 coding DNA: TGCAGCGTGACGTCTCGGGGACTTAACACCGGGGAGCTGTTTTTT. It translates to CSVTSRGLNTGELFF.

This clone was observed once. This chain connects TRBV10-2 to TRBJ2-1, with 14 bases lining up with TRBD2. The V gene's germline CDR1 is WSHSY and CDR2 SAAADI. This CDR3 has 17 amino acids. J lost 3 bases, V lost 8 bases, and 9 bases had no gene match. This chain's CDR3 is CASLGLAGDLFYNEQFF. The CDR3 nucleotides are TGCGCCAGCCTGGGACTAGCGGGGGATCTCTTCTACAATGAGCAGTTCTTC.

V gene TRBV4-1 combines with J gene TRBJ1-4, with D unclear. The V gene's germline CDR1 is MGHRA and CDR2 YSYEKL. There are 13 residues in the CDR3. V gave up 2 bases and J gave up 8 bases, with 9 bases separating them. The CDR3: CASSQIRREKLFF. The CDR3 region has the DNA TGCGCCAGCAGCCAAATTAGAAGGGAAAAACTGTTTTTT.

This chain joins TRBV4-1 and TRBJ1-4; 10 bases fit TRBD1. The V gene's germline CDR1 is MGHRA and CDR2 YSYEKL. J lost 14 bases, V lost 2 bases, and 17 bases had no gene match. CDR3 length equals 17 residues. CDR3 DNA: TGCGCCAGCAGCCAAACTGTCCTGAGGGGACAGGGGCTCGGGCTGTTTTTT. This sequence encodes CASSQTVLRGQGLGLFF.

V usage is TRBV4-1 and J usage is TRBJ1-5, with 11 bases identical to TRBD1. In germline, CDR1 is MGHRA, CDR2 YSYEKL. The length of the CDR3 is 22 residues. The V gene end was trimmed by 0 bases and the J gene end by 4 bases; junction bases not matched to a gene: 20. Here the CDR3 DNA reads TGCGCCAGCAGCCAAGAGCCTAAGCTCGGGACAGGGGGGAAGATCATAAATCAGCCCCAGCATTTT. It codes for CASSQEPKLGTGGKIINQPQHF.

The J gene is TRBJ2-7, the V gene TRBV6-1; 7 bases match TRBD1. The CDR3 contains 15 residues. Germline values: CDR1 MNHNS, CDR2 SASEGT. The J segment lost 1 base and the V segment lost 3 bases, leaving 6 bases of the junction unmatched. The CDR3 DNA reads as TGTGCCAGCAGTGAGTCCGGGACAGCATCCTACGAGCAGTACTTC. Translated, it gives CASSESGTASYEQYF.

The V and J genes are TRBV29-1 and TRBJ2-4; possible D gene TRBD1, 6 bases. Germline lookup yields CDR1 SQVTM and CDR2 ANQGSEA. V was trimmed by 3 bases and J by 4 bases, leaving 10 bases between them. The CDR3 totals 13 residues. The CDR3 here is CSVDDRKKNIQYF. CDR3 in DNA: TGCAGCGTTGACGACAGGAAGAAAAACATTCAGTACTTC.

The V gene is TRBV9, the J gene TRBJ1-2, with D possibly matching TRBD1 (5 bases). The CDR3 extends over 12 amino acids. V dropped 2 bases and J dropped 7 bases, with 9 bases sitting between them. Germline lookup yields CDR1 SGDLS and CDR2 YYNGEE. In nucleotides, the CDR3 is TGTGCCAGCAGCGTTCTTGGGGCTGGCTACACCTTC. Translating it yields CASSVLGAGYTF.

This clone was seen only once. The genes are TRBV5-1 and TRBJ1-2; no clear D gene. Germline V lookup: CDR1 SGHRS, CDR2 YFSETQ. The germline V and J ends were trimmed by 0 bases and 10 bases, with 7 bases remaining between them. The CDR3 spans 11 residues. The CDR3 loop reads CASSLDGYYTF. The CDR3 DNA reads as TGCGCCAGCAGCTTGGATGGCTACTACACCTTC. Supplemented by reference TRBV5-1 and TRBJ1-2, the full variable domain reads KAGVTQTPRYLIKTRGQQVTLSCSPISGHRSVSWYQQTPGQGLQFLFEYFSETQRNKGNFPGRFSGRQFSNSRSEMNVSTLELGDSALYLCASSLDGYYTFGSGTRLTVV.

This chain uses TRBV13 with TRBJ2-7, with TRBD1 matching over 11 bases. CDR3 length equals 15 residues. Trimming at V came to 4 bases and at J to 4 bases, leaving 6 bases not matched to a gene. The germline V gene has CDR1 PRHDT and CDR2 FYEKMQ (reference sequence). The chain's CDR3 is CASSSRDRGGYEQYF. DNA of the CDR3: TGTGCCAGCAGCTCCCGGGACAGGGGGGGTTACGAGCAGTACTTC. Combining the CDR3 with reference TRBV13 and TRBJ2-7 gives the whole variable domain AAGVIQSPRHLIKEKRETATLKCYPIPRHDTVYWYQQGPGQDPQFLISFYEKMQSDKGSIPDRFSAQQFSDYHSELNMSSLELGDSALYFCASSSRDRGGYEQYFGPGTRLTVT.

The chain recombines TRBV5-1 with TRBJ2-5; D assignment may be TRBD1 or TRBD2 (5 bases each). CDR1 is SGHRS, CDR2 YFSETQ, per germline. The CDR3 has 13 residues. V was shortened by 4 bases and J by 2 bases, with 9 bases between the two germline ends. The CDR3 here is CASSGGLQETQYF. CDR3 nucleotides: TGCGCCAGCAGCGGGGGTCTACAAGAGACCCAGTACTTC.

V and J are TRBV19 and TRBJ2-7; no clear D gene. The V and J ends lost 3 bases and 4 bases respectively, with 7 bases between them. The germline V gene encodes CDR1 LNHDA and CDR2 SQIVND (reference sequence). The CDR3 totals 12 residues. CDR3 residues: CASSIPGYEQYF. CDR3 sequence (DNA): TGTGCCAGTAGTATCCCGGGTTACGAGCAGTACTTC.

This rearrangement joins TRBV5-1 to TRBJ2-3, with D uncertain. Trimming removed 0 bases from V and 4 bases from J, with 12 bases in between. Germline CDR1 SGHRS, CDR2 YFSETQ. This CDR3 contains 15 residues. The chain's CDR3 is CASSLVLWAPDTQYF. The CDR3 coding sequence is TGCGCCAGCAGCTTGGTGCTCTGGGCCCCAGATACGCAGTATTTT.

The chain joins TRBV7-9 to TRBJ2-5, with TRBD2 matching 9 bases. The germline gives CDR1 SEHNR, CDR2 FQNEAQ (reference sequence). The junction had 5 bases not matched to a gene; V was cut back by 3 bases and J by 3 bases. The CDR3 sequence is 15 residues long. In DNA, the CDR3 is TGTGCCAGCAGCTTTTACTTAGCGGGGGAAGAGACCCAGTACTTC. It codes for CASSFYLAGEETQYF.

The V gene is TRBV6-6, the J gene TRBJ2-3; no firm D call. Germline values: CDR1 MNHNY, CDR2 SVGAGI (reference sequence). Trimming took 2 bases from V and 0 from J, leaving 9 bases between them. This CDR3 contains 15 residues. The CDR3 protein is CASSYGQKSTDTQYF. As DNA, the CDR3 is TGTGCCAGCAGTTACGGGCAGAAGAGCACAGATACGCAGTATTTT.

The chain links TRBV11-2 to TRBJ2-7; D is perhaps TRBD1 (6 bases). Deletions cut 5 bases from V and 5 bases from J, with 16 bases between. The CDR3 runs 14 residues. CDR1 is SGHAT and CDR2 is FQNNGV in the germline V gene. The CDR3 bases are TGTGCCAGCAGCGTAGCGTACAGGGTCAACGAGCAGTACTTC. Residues: CASSVAYRVNEQYF.

The chain joins TRBV14 to TRBJ2-5; unclear D gene. Germline assignment: CDR1 SGHDN and CDR2 FVKESK. The CDR3 covers 11 residues. Trimming took 2 bases from V and 7 from J, leaving 5 bases between them. CDR3 sequence reads: CASSQSGTQYF. The CDR3 bases are TGTGCCAGCAGCCAATCCGGGACCCAGTACTTC.

The rearrangement joins TRBV4-2 to TRBJ2-2; 7 bases map to TRBD1. The CDR3 runs 16 residues. In germline, CDR1 is LGHNA, CDR2 YNFKEQ. Trimming took 4 bases from V and 4 from J; bases not matched to a gene: 9. The DNA for the CDR3 is TGTGCCAGCAGCCGAAGGGGGCAGGGAATCACCGGGGAGCTGTTTTTT. This codes for CASSRRGQGITGELFF.

Written as DNA, the CDR3 is TGTGCCAGCGGAAGACAGGGGGCGGGAGATACGCAGTATTTT. It codes for CASGRQGAGDTQYF. The rearrangement links TRBV2 to TRBJ2-3; 10 bases agree with TRBD1. Germline V gene lookup returns CDR1 SNHLY and CDR2 FYNNEI. The length of the CDR3 is 14 residues. V lost 8 bases and J lost 5; bases outside the gene matches: 7.

The chain combines TRBV7-2 with TRBJ1-5; tentatively, D is TRBD1 (6 bases). CDR1 is SGHTA, CDR2 FQGNSA, per germline. This CDR3 region has 15 residues. V shed 5 bases and J shed 4 bases, with 15 bases lying between them. In nucleotides, the CDR3 is TGTGCCAGCAGCACGGGACAAGCCAAGAATCAGCCCCAGCATTTT. Translated, it gives CASSTGQAKNQPQHF.

This rearrangement joins TRBV5-1 to TRBJ2-3; 10 bases align to TRBD2. Germline V gene data show CDR1 as SGHRS and CDR2 as YFSETQ. The CDR3 loop spans 16 amino acids. V was clipped by 3 bases and J by 2 bases; unmatched bases: 6. The CDR3 here is CASSSSSGGSTDTQYF. The CDR3 DNA sequence: TGCGCCAGCAGCTCCTCTAGCGGGGGCTCCACAGATACGCAGTATTTT.

The chain employs TRBV2 and TRBJ1-6; D is perhaps TRBD1 (6 bases). This CDR3 is 14 amino acids long. Germline V gene data show CDR1 as SNHLY and CDR2 as FYNNEI. The V end lost 3 bases, the J end lost 11 bases, and 14 bases lay between the germline ends. CDR3 amino acids: CASSELGANPPLHF. CDR3 nucleotides: TGTGCCAGCAGTGAGCTGGGGGCGAATCCACCCCTCCACTTT.